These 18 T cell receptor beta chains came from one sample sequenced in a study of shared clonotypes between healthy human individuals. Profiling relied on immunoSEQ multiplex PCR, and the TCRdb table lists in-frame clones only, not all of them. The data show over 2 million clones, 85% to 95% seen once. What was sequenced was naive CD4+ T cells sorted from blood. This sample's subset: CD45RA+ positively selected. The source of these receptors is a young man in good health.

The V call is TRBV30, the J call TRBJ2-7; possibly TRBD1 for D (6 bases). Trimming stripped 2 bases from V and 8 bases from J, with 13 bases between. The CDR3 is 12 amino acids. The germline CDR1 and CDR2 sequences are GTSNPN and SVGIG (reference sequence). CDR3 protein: CAWSLQGSKQYF. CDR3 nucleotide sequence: TGTGCCTGGAGTCTGCAGGGGAGTAAGCAGTACTTC. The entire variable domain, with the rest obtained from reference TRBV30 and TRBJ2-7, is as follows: SQTIHQWPATLVQPVGSPLSLECTVEGTSNPNLYWYRQAAGRGLQLLFYSVGIGQISSEVPQNLSASRPQDRQFILSSKKLLLSDSGFYLCAWSLQGSKQYFGPGTRLTVT.

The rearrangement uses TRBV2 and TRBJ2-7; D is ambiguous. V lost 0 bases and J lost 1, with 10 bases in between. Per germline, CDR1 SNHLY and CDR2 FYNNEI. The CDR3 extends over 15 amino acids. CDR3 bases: TGTGCCAGCAGTGAAGCGCCCAAGCAGTCCTACGAGCAGTACTTC. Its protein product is CASSEAPKQSYEQYF.

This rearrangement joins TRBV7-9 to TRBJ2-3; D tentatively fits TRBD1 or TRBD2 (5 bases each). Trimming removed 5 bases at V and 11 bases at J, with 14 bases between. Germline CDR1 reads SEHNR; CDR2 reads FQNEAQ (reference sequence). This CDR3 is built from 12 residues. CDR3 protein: CASSLGELGQYF. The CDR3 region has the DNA TGTGCCAGCAGCCTGGGGGAATTGGGGCAGTATTTT. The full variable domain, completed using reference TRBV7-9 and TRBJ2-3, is DTGVSQNPRHKITKRGQNVTFRCDPISEHNRLYWYRQTLGQGPEFLTYFQNEAQLEKSRLLSDRFSAERPKGSFSTLEIQRTEQGDSAMYLCASSLGELGQYFGPGTRLTVL.

The CDR3 coding sequence is TGTGCCAGCAGACGGGAAGGTGAAGCTTTCTTT. This encodes CASRREGEAFF. The rearrangement uses TRBV5-4 and TRBJ1-1; D remains unclear. The CDR3 has 11 residues. Germline lookup yields CDR1 SGHNT and CDR2 YYREEE (reference sequence). The V end lost 5 bases, the J end lost 7 bases, and 9 bases lay between the germline ends.

CDR3 nucleotide sequence: TGCGCCAGCAGCACCTCAGGGTCGAACACTGAAGCTTTCTTT. Translating gives CASSTSGSNTEAFF. The chain employs TRBV5-1 and TRBJ1-1; TRBD1 might be the D (5 bases). CDR1 is SGHRS and CDR2 is YFSETQ in the germline V gene. V dropped 4 bases and J dropped 1 base, with 11 bases sitting between them. The CDR3 contains 14 residues.

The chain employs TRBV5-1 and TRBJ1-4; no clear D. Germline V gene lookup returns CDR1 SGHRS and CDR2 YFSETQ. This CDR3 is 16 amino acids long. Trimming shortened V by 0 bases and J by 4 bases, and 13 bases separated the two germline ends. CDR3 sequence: CASSLESAELNEKLFF. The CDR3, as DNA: TGCGCCAGCAGCTTGGAATCGGCCGAACTTAATGAAAAACTGTTTTTT.

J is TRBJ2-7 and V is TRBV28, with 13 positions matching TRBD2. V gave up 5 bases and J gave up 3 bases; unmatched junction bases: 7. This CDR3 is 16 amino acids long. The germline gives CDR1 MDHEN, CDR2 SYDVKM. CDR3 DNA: TGTGCCAGCAGTCAGGGACTAGCGGGGCCTGACTACGAGCAGTACTTC. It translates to CASSQGLAGPDYEQYF.

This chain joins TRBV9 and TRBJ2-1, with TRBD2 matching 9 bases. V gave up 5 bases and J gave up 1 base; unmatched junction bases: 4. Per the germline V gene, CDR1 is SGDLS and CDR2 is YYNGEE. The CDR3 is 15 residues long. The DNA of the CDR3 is TGTGCCAGCAGTCCCCTAGCGGGATCCTACAATGAGCAGTTCTTC. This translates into CASSPLAGSYNEQFF.

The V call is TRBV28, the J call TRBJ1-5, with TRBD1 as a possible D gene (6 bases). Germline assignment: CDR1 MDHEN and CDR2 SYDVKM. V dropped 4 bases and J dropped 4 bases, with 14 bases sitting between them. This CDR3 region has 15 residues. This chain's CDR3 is CASSSTGKSNQPQHF. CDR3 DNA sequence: TGTGCCAGCAGTTCCACAGGGAAATCGAATCAGCCCCAGCATTTT. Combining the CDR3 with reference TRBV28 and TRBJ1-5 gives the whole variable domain DVKVTQSSRYLVKRTGEKVFLECVQDMDHENMFWYRQDPGLGLRLIYFSYDVKMKEKGDIPEGYSVSREKKERFSLILESASTNQTSMYLCASSSTGKSNQPQHFGDGTRLSIL.

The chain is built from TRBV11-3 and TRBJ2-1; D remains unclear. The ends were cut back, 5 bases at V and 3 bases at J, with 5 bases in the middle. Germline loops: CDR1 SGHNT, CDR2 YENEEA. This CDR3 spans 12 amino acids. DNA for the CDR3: TGTGCCAGCAGCCAGAGCTACAATGAGCAGTTCTTC. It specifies CASSQSYNEQFF.

CDR3 residues: CASSFPPGTGRGMNTEAFF. The DNA of the CDR3 is TGTGCCAGCAGTTTTCCTCCCGGGACAGGCAGGGGGATGAACACTGAAGCTTTCTTT. J is TRBJ1-1 and V is TRBV5-4, with 8 bases aligning to TRBD1. Looked up from germline, CDR1 is SGHNT and CDR2 is YYREEE (reference sequence). The CDR3 spans 19 residues. Trimming took 5 bases from V and 0 from J; bases not matched to a gene: 18.

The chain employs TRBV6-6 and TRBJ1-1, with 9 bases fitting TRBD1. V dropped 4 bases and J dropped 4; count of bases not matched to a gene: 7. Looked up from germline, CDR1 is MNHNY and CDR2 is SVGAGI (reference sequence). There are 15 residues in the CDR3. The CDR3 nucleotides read TGTGCCAGCAGTTCGACAGGGGGGCCCTCCACTGAAGCTTTCTTT. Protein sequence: CASSSTGGPSTEAFF.

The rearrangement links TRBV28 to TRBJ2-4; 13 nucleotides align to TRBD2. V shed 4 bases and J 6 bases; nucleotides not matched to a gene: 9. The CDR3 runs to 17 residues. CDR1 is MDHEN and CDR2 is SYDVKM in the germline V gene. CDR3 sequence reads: CASSSGLAGKNINIQYF. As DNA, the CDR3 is TGTGCCAGCAGTTCGGGACTAGCGGGAAAAAACATAAACATTCAGTACTTC.

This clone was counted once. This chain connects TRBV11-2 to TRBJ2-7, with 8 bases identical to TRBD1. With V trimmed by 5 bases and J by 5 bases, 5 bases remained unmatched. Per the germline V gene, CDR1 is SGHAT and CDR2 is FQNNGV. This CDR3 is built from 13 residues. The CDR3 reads CASSQDRVHEQYF. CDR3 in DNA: TGTGCCAGCAGCCAGGACAGGGTCCACGAGCAGTACTTC.

As DNA, the CDR3 is TGCGCCAGCAGCCACAGCCTGGCCTGGGGAGGGAATGGCTACACCTTC. This gives the protein CASSHSLAWGGNGYTF. The V and J genes are TRBV4-3 and TRBJ1-2; the D is unclear. Trimming shortened V by 3 bases and J by 6 bases, and 20 bases separated the two germline ends. Per germline, CDR1 LGHNA and CDR2 YSLEER. The CDR3 runs to 16 residues.

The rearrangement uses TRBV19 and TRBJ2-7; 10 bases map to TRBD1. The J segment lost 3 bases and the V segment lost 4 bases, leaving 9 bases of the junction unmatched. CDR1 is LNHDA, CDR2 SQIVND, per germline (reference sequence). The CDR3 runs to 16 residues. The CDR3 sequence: CASSRLPGQGYYEQYF. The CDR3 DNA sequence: TGTGCCAGTAGTAGATTACCGGGACAGGGGTACTACGAGCAGTACTTC.

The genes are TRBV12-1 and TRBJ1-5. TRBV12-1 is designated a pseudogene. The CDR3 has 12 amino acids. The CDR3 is CASSFDPQPQHF. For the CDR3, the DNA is TGTGCCAGCAGCTTTGACCCGCAGCCCCAGCATTTT.

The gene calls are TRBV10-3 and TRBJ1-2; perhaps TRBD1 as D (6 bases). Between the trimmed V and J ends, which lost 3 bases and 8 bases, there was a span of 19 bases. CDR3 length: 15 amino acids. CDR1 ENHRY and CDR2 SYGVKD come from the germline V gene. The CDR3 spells CAISDATGASEGYTF. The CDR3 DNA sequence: TGTGCCATCAGTGACGCGACAGGAGCCTCAGAGGGCTACACCTTC.